This section outlines one TCR beta chain sequence together with its context. The entry originates in a study of blood T cell repertoires in COVID-19. Study background: Researchers got acute and convalescent COVID-19 samples from the United States, Italy and Spain. Sample material is recorded as cDNA or gDNA derived from T cells, B-cell-depleted T cells, or PBMCs.

With 5 bases clipped from V and 0 bases from J, the junction kept 4 bases outside the gene matches. Germline CDR1 and CDR2: LNHDA and SQIVND (reference sequence). There are 17 residues in the CDR3. Here immunoSEQ multiplex PCR was the method, and the copy in TCRdb shows in-frame clones only, minus some. The repertoire holds about 300,000 clones, around nine tenths seen once, with approximately 5% in the top ten. Adults between about 18 and 89 years of age took part from approximately 24 US areas. Allocation to cohorts depended on clinical history reported by the participants. The chain recombines TRBV19 with TRBJ1-4; 12 bases are shared with TRBD1. This clonotype was sampled from a woman in her 30s who had recovered from COVID-19. Sequenced input: PBMCs or T cells enriched from blood (not recorded which). The CDR3 region is CASSLGTGGTTNEKLFF. The CDR3, as DNA: TGTGCCAGTAGTCTCGGGACAGGGGGCACAACTAATGAAAAACTGTTTTTT.